This T cell receptor (beta chain) was recorded in a study of regulatory dendritic cells for organ transplantation. Study in general: On day 6, the dendritic cells were exposed to LPS. Study-level points and caveats: Naive CD4+ and CD8+ repertoires were highly diverse; memory CD8+ was most oligoclonal.

Clones were read by immunoSEQ multiplex PCR, and TCRdb kept only the in-frame ones, dropping some. The sample records about 20,000 clones, roughly 88% being singletons. Allogeneic regulatory or mature dendritic cells were co-cultured for 5 days with CFSE-labeled sorted T cells at 1:10. Naive CD45RA+ and memory CD45RO+ CD4+ or CD8+ T cells were FACS-sorted. As to this clone: Its antigen is unknown.

This CDR3 comprises 14 residues. Per the germline V gene, CDR1 is SGHNT and CDR2 is YYREEE (reference sequence). The V gene lost 4 bases and the J gene lost 2 bases, with 12 bases spanning the gap. The origin of this receptor is a human donor in good health. Sequencing was done on a sample of naive CD4+ T cells from blood cultured with regulatory dendritic cells. The subset: CD45RA+ naive T cells. This chain joins TRBV5-4 and TRBJ2-5; D may be TRBD2 (5 bases). The chain's CDR3 is CASSRDSRQETQYF. The DNA for the CDR3 is TGTGCCAGCAGCCGGGATTCAAGACAAGAGACCCAGTACTTC.